This TCR beta chain emerged from a study of CD8 T cells in ankylosing spondylitis. Whole-study findings and limits: Clones linked to disease were reported to show significant enrichment in matched ankylosing spondylitis synovial fluid. Past research had described some motif variants in reactive arthritis synovial fluid and blood. Disease-linked clones proved CD8+ and comparatively uncommon in peripheral blood.

This clonotype has only a few counts. Its cognate antigen is unknown. Germline assignment: CDR1 SGHKS and CDR2 YYEKEE (reference sequence). The V gene end was trimmed by 4 bases and the J gene end by 2 bases; junction bases not matched to a gene: 7. The CDR3 has 16 residues. Each CDR3 protein gets one entry after TCRdb re-called the 5' RACE reads with MiXCR. The sample includes a few hundred thousand distinct CDR3 sequences, around 10% of them seen just once. The TCR was taken from a male donor with ankylosing spondylitis or in good health (not recorded which). The chain links TRBV5-5 to TRBJ2-3; 10 bases match TRBD1. The sample consisted of blood, either unsorted or a sorted T cell fraction (not recorded which). The CDR3 here is CASSGGTGDNTDTQYF. CDR3 sequence (DNA): TGTGCCAGCAGCGGAGGGACAGGGGACAACACAGATACGCAGTATTTT.